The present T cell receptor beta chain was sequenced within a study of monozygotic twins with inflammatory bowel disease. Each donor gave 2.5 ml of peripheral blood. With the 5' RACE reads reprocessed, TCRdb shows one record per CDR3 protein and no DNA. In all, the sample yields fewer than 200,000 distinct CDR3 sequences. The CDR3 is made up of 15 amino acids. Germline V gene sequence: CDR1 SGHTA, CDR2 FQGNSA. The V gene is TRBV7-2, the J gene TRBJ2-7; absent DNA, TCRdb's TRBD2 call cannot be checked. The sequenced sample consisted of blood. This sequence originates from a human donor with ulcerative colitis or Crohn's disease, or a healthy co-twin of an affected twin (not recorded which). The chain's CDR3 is CASSLAAGFSYEQYF.